The 15 T cell receptor beta chains in this list originate from one sample, sequenced in a study of blood T cell repertoires in COVID-19. The repertoire was sequenced with immunoSEQ multiplex PCR; TCRdb's copy has only in-frame clones and lacks some. The data contain 200,000 to 250,000 clones, roughly 87% of them singletons. The material sequenced was PBMCs or T cells enriched from blood (not recorded which). The source is a man younger than 35 with acute COVID-19.

Regarding this clone: Additional DNA sequences in this sample encode the identical CDR3. The gene calls are TRBV30 and TRBJ1-3; D unresolved. The V end was cut by 0 bases, the J end by 0 bases, with 6 bases between. The CDR3 spans 14 residues. Per germline, CDR1 GTSNPN and CDR2 SVGIG (reference sequence). CDR3 DNA sequence: TGTGCCTGGAGTGTTGGGAGCTCTGGAAACACCATATATTTT. Translating it yields CAWSVGSSGNTIYF.

This chain connects TRBV28 to TRBJ1-1; D not certain. CDR3 length: 14 residues. Germline V gene lookup returns CDR1 MDHEN and CDR2 SYDVKM. V dropped 2 bases and J dropped 13 bases, with 20 bases sitting between them. The CDR3 bases are TGTGCCAGCAGTTTAGGGCGACGGGATAGTGTCGGTTTCTTT. Amino acid sequence: CASSLGRRDSVGFF.

Comment on this clone: One base away lies a much larger clone, so this may be a sequencing read error. This chain joins TRBV3-1 (or the pseudogene TRBV3-2) and TRBJ2-2; 10 bases match TRBD2. Germline CDR1 reads LGHDT; CDR2 reads YNNKEL (reference sequence). Unmatched junction bases numbered 0, after V lost 1 base and J lost 4 bases. This CDR3 region has 15 residues. Here the CDR3 reads CASSQASGSTGELFF. The CDR3 DNA is TGTGCCAGCAGCCAAGCTAGCGGGAGCACCGGGGAGCTGTTTTTT.

The chain employs TRBV4-1 and TRBJ2-1, with TRBD2 matching 8 bases. V lost 3 bases to trimming and J lost 7 bases; unmatched junction nucleotides: 8. CDR1 and CDR2 (germline): MGHRA, YSYEKL. CDR3 length: 15 amino acids. CDR3: CASSQTGGPSNEQFF. In nucleotides, the CDR3 is TGCGCCAGCAGCCAGACGGGAGGGCCTTCGAATGAGCAGTTCTTC.

With respect to this clone: Other DNA sequences within the sample encode an identical CDR3. This chain joins TRBV6-2 or TRBV6-3 and TRBJ2-1, with D perhaps matching TRBD2 (5 bases). The germline V gene encodes CDR1 MNHEY and CDR2 SVGEGT. Trimming took 6 bases from V and 4 from J, leaving 10 bases between them. The CDR3 contains 13 residues. CDR3 protein: CASSGLEYNEQFF. The CDR3 DNA reads as TGTGCCAGCAGCGGACTCGAATACAATGAGCAGTTCTTC.

The chain combines TRBV29-1 with TRBJ1-2; 7 nucleotides match TRBD1. The germline V gene encodes CDR1 SQVTM and CDR2 ANQGSEA. V shed 6 bases and J 8 bases; nucleotides not matched to a gene: 6. CDR3 size: 11 residues. The CDR3 DNA reads TGCAGCGTCGACGGACAGGAGGGCTACACCTTC. Amino acid sequence: CSVDGQEGYTF.

The chain employs TRBV7-2 and TRBJ1-6; TRBD1 matches 8 bases. This CDR3 is built from 14 residues. CDR1 SGHTA and CDR2 FQGNSA come from the germline V gene. Unmatched junction bases numbered 5, after V lost 6 bases and J lost 7 bases. For the CDR3, the DNA is TGTGCCAGCAGATCGGACAGGGAGAATTCACCCCTCCACTTT. Amino acid sequence: CASRSDRENSPLHF.

The chain has TRBV4-1 and TRBJ1-1, with a tentative D call TRBD1 (6 bases). The ends were cut back, 1 base at V and 1 base at J, with 10 bases in the middle. This CDR3 is 15 amino acids long. Germline values: CDR1 MGHRA, CDR2 YSYEKL. This chain's CDR3 is CASSQVAQGNTEAFF. The CDR3, as DNA: TGCGCCAGCAGCCAAGTTGCACAGGGGAACACTGAAGCTTTCTTT.

In its sample, this clone was seen once. This chain uses TRBV11-2 with TRBJ2-7; no clear D. V gave up 5 bases and J gave up 2 bases, with 7 bases separating them. Germline V CDR1 and CDR2: SGHAT, FQNNGV. The CDR3 has 12 amino acids. This CDR3 is CASSTTTYEQYF. CDR3 coding DNA: TGTGCCAGCAGCACGACAACCTACGAGCAGTACTTC.

This clone turned up a few times. For the CDR3, the DNA is TGTGCCAGCAGGCGTACTAGCGGGAGAAACAATGAGCAGTTCTTC. Translating gives CASRRTSGRNNEQFF. The genes are TRBV11-2 and TRBJ2-1; 11 positions agree with TRBD2. The V gene end was trimmed by 6 bases and the J gene end by 5 bases; junction bases not matched to a gene: 6. The CDR3 is 15 amino acids. Germline loops: CDR1 SGHAT, CDR2 FQNNGV. The variable domain in full, with the rest retrieved from reference TRBV11-2 and TRBJ2-1, is EAGVAQSPRYKIIEKRQSVAFWCNPISGHATLYWYQQILGQGPKLLIQFQNNGVVDDSQLPKDRFSAERLKGVDSTLKIQPAKLEDSAVYLCASRRTSGRNNEQFFGPGTRLTVL.

The CDR3 DNA follows: TGTGCCAGCAGCTTACGTCCAGGGGGGTCGGGCACTGAAGCTTTCTTT. Protein product: CASSLRPGGSGTEAFF. This rearrangement joins TRBV13 to TRBJ1-1; 7 bases align to TRBD1. Unmatched junction bases numbered 10, after V lost 2 bases and J lost 4 bases. This CDR3 is 16 amino acids long. Germline V lookup: CDR1 PRHDT, CDR2 FYEKMQ (reference sequence).

The V call is TRBV19, the J call TRBJ1-6; the D gene is possibly TRBD1 (6 bases). Trimming left V 5 bases short and J 10 bases short, with 12 bases between. The CDR3 runs 13 residues. From germline, CDR1 is LNHDA and CDR2 SQIVND (reference sequence). For the CDR3, the DNA is TGTGCCAGTAGTGGCCGGGACAAATCACCCCTCCACTTT. It encodes CASSGRDKSPLHF.

The CDR3 spells CASSPGTSGRFEQFF. The CDR3 DNA reads TGTGCCAGCAGCCCAGGGACTAGCGGGAGGTTTGAGCAGTTCTTC. The chain couples TRBV14 to TRBJ2-1, with TRBD2 matching 15 bases. After removal of 4 bases from V and 9 bases from J, the junction contained 4 bases not matched to a gene. CDR3 length equals 15 residues. Germline V CDR1 and CDR2: SGHDN, FVKESK.

With regard to this clone: The same CDR3 can be traced to other DNA sequences in this sample. The chain recombines TRBV27 with TRBJ2-7, with 10 nucleotides matching TRBD2. Germline lookup yields CDR1 MNHEY and CDR2 SMNVEV (reference sequence). The CDR3 runs 13 residues. V gave up 5 bases and J gave up 3 bases; unmatched junction bases: 1. The chain's CDR3 is CASSLAGDYEQYF. In DNA form, the CDR3 reads TGTGCCAGCAGTCTAGCGGGAGACTACGAGCAGTACTTC.

The chain carries TRBV11-2 and TRBJ2-7; unclear D gene. The length of the CDR3 is 12 residues. Germline CDR1 SGHAT, CDR2 FQNNGV. The V end was cut by 6 bases, the J end by 6 bases, with 12 bases between. The CDR3 region is CASSFGVGEQYF. The CDR3 nucleotides read TGTGCCAGCAGTTTTGGAGTTGGCGAGCAGTACTTC.